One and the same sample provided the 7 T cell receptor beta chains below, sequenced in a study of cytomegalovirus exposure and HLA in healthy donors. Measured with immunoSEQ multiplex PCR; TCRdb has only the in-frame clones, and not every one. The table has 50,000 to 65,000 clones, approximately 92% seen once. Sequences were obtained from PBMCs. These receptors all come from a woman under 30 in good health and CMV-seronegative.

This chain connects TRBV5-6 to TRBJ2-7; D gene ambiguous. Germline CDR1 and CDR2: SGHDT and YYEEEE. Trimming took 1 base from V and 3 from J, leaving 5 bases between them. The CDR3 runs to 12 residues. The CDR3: CASSLYSYEQYF. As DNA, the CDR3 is TGTGCCAGCAGCTTGTACAGCTACGAGCAGTACTTC.

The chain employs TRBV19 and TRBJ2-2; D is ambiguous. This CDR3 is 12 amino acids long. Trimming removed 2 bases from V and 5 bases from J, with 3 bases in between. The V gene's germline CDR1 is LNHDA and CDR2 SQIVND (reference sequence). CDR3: CASSIPTGELFF. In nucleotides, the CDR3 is TGTGCCAGTAGTATACCTACCGGGGAGCTGTTTTTT.

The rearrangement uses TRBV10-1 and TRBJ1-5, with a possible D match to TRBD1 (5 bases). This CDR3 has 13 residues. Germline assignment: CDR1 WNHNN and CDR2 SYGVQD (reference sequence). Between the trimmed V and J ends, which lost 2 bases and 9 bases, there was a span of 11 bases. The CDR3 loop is CASSEVVQGPQHF. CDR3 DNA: TGCGCCAGCAGTGAGGTGGTGCAGGGGCCCCAGCATTTT.

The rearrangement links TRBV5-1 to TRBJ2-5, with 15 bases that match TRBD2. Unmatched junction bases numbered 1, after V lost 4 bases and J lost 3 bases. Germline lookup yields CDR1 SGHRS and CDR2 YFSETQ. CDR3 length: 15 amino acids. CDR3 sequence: CASSGTSGGKETQYF. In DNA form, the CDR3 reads TGCGCCAGCAGCGGGACTAGCGGGGGGAAAGAGACCCAGTACTTC.

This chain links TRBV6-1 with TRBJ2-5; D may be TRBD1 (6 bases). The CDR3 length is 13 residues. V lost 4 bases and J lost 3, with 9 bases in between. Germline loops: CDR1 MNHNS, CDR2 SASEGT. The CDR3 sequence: CASSGTAKETQYF. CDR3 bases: TGTGCCAGCAGTGGGACAGCTAAAGAGACCCAGTACTTC.

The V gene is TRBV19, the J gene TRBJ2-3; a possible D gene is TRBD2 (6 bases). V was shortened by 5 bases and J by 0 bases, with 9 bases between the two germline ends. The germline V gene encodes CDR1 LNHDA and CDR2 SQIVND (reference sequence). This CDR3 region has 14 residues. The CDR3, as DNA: TGTGCCAGTAGTTCAGGAGGGAGCACAGATACGCAGTATTTT. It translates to CASSSGGSTDTQYF.

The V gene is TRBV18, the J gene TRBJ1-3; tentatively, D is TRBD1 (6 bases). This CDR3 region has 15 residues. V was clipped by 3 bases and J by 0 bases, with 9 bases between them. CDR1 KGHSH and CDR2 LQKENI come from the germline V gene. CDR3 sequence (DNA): TGTGCCAGCTCACCGCAGGGGCTCTCTGGAAACACCATATATTTT. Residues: CASSPQGLSGNTIYF.